This TCR beta chain was obtained from a study of blood T cell repertoires in COVID-19. Assay: immunoSEQ multiplex PCR; the TCRdb copy retains only in-frame clones and omits some. The sample yields tens of thousands of clones, less than 95% seen once. Trimming shortened V by 0 bases and J by 1 base, and 6 bases separated the two germline ends. CDR1 and CDR2 (germline): SGHNT, YENEEA. The CDR3 loop spans 14 amino acids. This receptor was identified in a human donor with active COVID-19. The donor label of this sample is uncertain. This chain connects TRBV11-3 to TRBJ1-1; a weak D match, TRBD1 (5 bases). Source material: peripheral blood. In nucleotides, the CDR3 is TGTGCCAGCAGCTTAGACGGGGGGAACACTGAAGCTTTCTTT. Amino acid sequence: CASSLDGGNTEAFF.